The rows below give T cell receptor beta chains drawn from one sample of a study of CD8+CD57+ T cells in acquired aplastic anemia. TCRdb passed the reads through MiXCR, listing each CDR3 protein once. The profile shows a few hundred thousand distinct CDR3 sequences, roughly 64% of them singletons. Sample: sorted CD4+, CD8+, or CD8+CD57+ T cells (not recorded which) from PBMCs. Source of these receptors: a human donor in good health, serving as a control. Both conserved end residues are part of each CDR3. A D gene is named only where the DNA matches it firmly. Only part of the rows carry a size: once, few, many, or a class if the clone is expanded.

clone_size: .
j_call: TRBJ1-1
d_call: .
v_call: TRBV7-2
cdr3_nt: TGTGCCAGCAGCTTATGGGCCGGAAACACTGAAGCTTTCTTT
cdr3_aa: CASSLWAGNTEAFF

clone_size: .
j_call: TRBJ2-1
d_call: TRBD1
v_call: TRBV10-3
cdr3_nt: TGTGCCAGCAGTTGGGACAGGGGTCGCACCGGGGAGCAGTTCTTC
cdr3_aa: CASSWDRGRTGEQFF

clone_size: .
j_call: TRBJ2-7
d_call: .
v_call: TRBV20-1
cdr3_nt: TGCAGTGCTGGGGGAAGGACGGAGAACACAGTATTC
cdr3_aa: CSAGGRTENTVF

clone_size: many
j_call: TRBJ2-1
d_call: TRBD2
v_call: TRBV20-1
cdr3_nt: TGCAGTGCTAGAGATCCCCAGCGGGGTGACAATGAGCAGTTCTTC
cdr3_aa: CSARDPQRGDNEQFF

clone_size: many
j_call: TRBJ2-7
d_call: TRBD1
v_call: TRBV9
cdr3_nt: TGTGCCAGCAGCCGGACAGGTTCGGCCTACGAGCAGTACTTC
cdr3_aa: CASSRTGSAYEQYF

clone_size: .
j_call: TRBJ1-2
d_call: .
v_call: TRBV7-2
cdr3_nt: TGTGCCAGCAGCACACCGTTACAGTCTTCGGGGACTGAAACCTTC
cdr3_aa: CASSTPLQSSGTETF

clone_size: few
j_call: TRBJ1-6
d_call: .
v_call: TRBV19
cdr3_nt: TGTGCCAGTAGTACCGGCCCCTCCCTCCACTTT
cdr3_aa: CASSTGPSLHF

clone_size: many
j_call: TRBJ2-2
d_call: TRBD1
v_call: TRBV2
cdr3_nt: TGTGCCAGCAGTGCCCGACAGGGGACCGGGGAGCTGTTTTTT
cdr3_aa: CASSARQGTGELFF

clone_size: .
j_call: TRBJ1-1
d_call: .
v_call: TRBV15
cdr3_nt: TGTGCCACCAGCAGAGATTGGATGGCAGGGAACACTGAAGCTTTCTTT
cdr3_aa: CATSRDWMAGNTEAFF

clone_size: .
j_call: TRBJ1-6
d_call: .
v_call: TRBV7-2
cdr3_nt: TGTGCCAGCAGCTTTACCAGGGGAGACGAGCAGCACTTCTTT
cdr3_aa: CASSFTRGDEQHFF

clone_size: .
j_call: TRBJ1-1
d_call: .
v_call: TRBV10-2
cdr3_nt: TGCGCCACCATTGTCGAAGTTGGGAACACTGAAGTTTTTTTT
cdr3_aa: CATIVEVGNTEVFF

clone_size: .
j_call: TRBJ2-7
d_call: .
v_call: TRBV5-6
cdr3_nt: TGTGCCAGCAGTTACGGGAATAACTATGGCCACGAGCAGTACTTC
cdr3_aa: CASSYGNNYGHEQYF

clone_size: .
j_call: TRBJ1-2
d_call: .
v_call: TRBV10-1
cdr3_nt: TGCGCCAGCAGGGTGGGATCAGCTGAGGGCTACACCTTC
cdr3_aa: CASRVGSAEGYTF

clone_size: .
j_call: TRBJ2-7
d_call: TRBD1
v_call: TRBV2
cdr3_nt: TGCGCCAGCAGCCAGGCGGCCAGGGGGCCCTACGAGCAGTACTTC
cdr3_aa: CASSQAARGPYEQYF

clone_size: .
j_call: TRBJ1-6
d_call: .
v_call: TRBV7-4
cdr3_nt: TGTGCCAGCAGTAGATATAGGTCACCCCACCACTTT
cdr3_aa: CASSRYRSPHHF

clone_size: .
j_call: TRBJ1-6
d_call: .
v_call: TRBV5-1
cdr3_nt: TGTGCCAGCAGCCAAACGCCCAGCTCTAATTCACCCCTCCACTTT
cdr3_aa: CASSQTPSSNSPLHF

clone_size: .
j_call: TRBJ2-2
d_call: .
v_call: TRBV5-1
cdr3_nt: TGCGCCAGCTATGAAGGGGGGGACTATAAGGAGCTGTTTTTT
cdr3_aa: CASYEGGDYKELFF

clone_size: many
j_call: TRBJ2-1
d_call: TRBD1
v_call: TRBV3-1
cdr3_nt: TGTGCCAGTAAGACAGGGTCGAGGAATGAGCAGTTCTTC
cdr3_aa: CASKTGSRNEQFF

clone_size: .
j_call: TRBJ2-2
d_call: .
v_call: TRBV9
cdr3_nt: TGTGCCAGCAGCGCGGGGGTTACCACAGAGACGCAGTTT
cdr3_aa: CASSAGVTTETQF

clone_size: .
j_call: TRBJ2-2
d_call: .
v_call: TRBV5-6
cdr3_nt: TGTGCCAGCAGCTTGTTCTTCCGCGGTTCCGCTGGGGAGCTGTTTTTT
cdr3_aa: CASSLFFRGSAGELFF

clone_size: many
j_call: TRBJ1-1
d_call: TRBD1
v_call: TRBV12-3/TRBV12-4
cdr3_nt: TGTGCCAGCAGTGCAGACAGGGTGGCTGAAGCTTTCTTT
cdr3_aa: CASSADRVAEAFF

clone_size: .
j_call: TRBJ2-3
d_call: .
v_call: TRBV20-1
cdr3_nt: TGCAGTGCGCCCGAGGAGGTGGTAGATACGCAGTATTTT
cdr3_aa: CSAPEEVVDTQYF

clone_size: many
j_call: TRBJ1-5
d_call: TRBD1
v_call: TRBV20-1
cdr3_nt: TGCAGTGTAGCAGGGGGAAGCAATCAGCCCCAGCATTTT
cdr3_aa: CSVAGGSNQPQHF

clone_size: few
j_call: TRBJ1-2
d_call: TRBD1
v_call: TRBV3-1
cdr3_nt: TGTGCCAGCAGCCAAAGACTAGACAGGGGTTTGGACTATGGCTACACCTTC
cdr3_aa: CASSQRLDRGLDYGYTF

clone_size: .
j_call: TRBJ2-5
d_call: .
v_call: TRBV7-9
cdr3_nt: TGTGCCAGCAGCTTAGGACCAGATCAAAATGCCCAGTACTTC
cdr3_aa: CASSLGPDQNAQYF

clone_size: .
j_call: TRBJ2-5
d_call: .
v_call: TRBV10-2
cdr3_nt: TGTGCCATCAGCTTAGACGCAGAGGAGCAGTACTTC
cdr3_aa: CAISLDAEEQYF

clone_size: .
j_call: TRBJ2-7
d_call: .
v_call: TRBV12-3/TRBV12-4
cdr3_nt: TGTGCCAGCGATACTAACCAGGGGACCGAGCAGTACTTC
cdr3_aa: CASDTNQGTEQYF

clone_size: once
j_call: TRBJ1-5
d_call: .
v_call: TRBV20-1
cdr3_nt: TGCAGTGCTGGCGGGAGTCTGCAGCCCCAGCATTTT
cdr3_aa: CSAGGSLQPQHF

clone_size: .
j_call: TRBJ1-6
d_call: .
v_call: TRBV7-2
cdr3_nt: TGCGCCAGCAAGGACAGTAGGTGGGCTAATTCTCCCTGCCGCTTT
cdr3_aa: CASKDSRWANSPCRF

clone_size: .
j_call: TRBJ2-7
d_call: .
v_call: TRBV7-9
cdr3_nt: TGTGCCAGCAGCTTACCATCCGAGCATGGCTACACCCACTACTTC
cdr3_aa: CASSLPSEHGYTHYF

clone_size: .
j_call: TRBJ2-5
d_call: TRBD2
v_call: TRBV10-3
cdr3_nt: TGTGCCAGCATAGGGTCTGGCGGGAGTCAAGAGACCCAGTACTTC
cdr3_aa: CASIGSGGSQETQYF

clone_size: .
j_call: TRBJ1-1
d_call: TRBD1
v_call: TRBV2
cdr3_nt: TGTGCCAGCATGGGGCCCGGACAGGGGGAAGCTCTCTTT
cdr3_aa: CASMGPGQGEALF